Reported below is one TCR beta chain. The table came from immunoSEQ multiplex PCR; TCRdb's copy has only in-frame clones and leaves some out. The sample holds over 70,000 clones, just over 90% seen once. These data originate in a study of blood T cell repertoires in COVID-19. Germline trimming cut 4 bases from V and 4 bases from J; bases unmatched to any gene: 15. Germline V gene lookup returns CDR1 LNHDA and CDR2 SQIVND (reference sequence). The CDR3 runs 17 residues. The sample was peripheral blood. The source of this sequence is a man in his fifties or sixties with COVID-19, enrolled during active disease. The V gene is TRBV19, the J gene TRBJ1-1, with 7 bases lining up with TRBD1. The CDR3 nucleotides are TGTGCCAGTAGTAACCCCCTAGGGGGACAGTCCGGCACTGAAGCTTTCTTT. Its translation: CASSNPLGGQSGTEAFF. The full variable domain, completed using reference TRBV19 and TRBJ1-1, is DGGITQSPKYLFRKEGQNVTLSCEQNLNHDAMYWYRQDPGQGLRLIYYSQIVNDFQKGDIAEGYSVSREKKESFPLTVTSAQKNPTAFYLCASSNPLGGQSGTEAFFGQGTRLTVV.